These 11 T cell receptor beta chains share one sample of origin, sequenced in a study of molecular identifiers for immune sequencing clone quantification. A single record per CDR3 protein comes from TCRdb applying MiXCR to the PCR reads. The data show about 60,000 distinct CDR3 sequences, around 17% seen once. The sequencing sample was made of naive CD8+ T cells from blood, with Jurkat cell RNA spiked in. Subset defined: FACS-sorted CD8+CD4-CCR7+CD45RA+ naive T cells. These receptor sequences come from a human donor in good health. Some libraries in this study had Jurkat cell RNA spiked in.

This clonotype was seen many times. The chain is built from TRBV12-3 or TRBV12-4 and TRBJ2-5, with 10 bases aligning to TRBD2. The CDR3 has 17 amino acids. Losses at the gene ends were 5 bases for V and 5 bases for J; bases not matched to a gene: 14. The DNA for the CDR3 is TGTGCCAGCAGTCCCCACCCTCAGCGGGAGGGTGTGGAGACCCAGTACTTC. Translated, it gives CASSPHPQREGVETQYF.

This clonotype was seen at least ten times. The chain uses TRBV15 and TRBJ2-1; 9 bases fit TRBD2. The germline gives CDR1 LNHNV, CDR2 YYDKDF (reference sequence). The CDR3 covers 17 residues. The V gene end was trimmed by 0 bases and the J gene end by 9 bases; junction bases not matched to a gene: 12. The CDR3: CATSRELFGLAGLEQFF. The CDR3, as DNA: TGTGCCACCAGCAGAGAGTTGTTTGGGCTAGCGGGACTTGAGCAGTTCTTC.

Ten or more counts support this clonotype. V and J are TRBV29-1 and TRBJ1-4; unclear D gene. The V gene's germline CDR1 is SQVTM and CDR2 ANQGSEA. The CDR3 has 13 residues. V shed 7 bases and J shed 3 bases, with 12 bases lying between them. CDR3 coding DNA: TGCAGCGGACGGGCGGCAGCTAATGAAAAACTGTTTTTT. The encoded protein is CSGRAAANEKLFF.

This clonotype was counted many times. The CDR3 nucleotides are TGTGCCAGCAGCTATTCAAGCGGGAGGGTCGTCACAGATACGCAGTATTTT. Translating gives CASSYSSGRVVTDTQYF. V usage is TRBV7-6 and J usage is TRBJ2-3; TRBD2 matches 10 bases. Germline-derived CDR1 and CDR2 are SGHVS and FNYEAQ. The ends lost 4 bases at V and 2 bases at J; junction bases unmatched: 9. The CDR3 runs to 17 residues.

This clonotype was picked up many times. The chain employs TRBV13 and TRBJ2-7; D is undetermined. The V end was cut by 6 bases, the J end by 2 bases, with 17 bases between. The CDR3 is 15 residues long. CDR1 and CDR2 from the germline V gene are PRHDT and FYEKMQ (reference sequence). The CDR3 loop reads CASRRRTGMTYEQYF. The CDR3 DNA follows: TGTGCCAGCAGGAGACGGACGGGCATGACCTACGAGCAGTACTTC.

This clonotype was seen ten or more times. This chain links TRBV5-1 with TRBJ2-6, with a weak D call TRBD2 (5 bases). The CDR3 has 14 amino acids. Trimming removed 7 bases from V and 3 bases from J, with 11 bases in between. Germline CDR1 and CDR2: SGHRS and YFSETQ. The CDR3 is CASQEGDGANVLTF. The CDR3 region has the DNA TGCGCCAGCCAAGAGGGCGATGGGGCCAACGTCCTGACTTTC.

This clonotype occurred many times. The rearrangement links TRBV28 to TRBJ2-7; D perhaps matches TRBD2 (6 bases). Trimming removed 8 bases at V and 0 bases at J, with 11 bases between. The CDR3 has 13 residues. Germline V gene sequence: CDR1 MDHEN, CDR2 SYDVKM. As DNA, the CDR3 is TGTGCCAGCCGCCACGGGAGCTCCTACGAGCAGTACTTC. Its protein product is CASRHGSSYEQYF.

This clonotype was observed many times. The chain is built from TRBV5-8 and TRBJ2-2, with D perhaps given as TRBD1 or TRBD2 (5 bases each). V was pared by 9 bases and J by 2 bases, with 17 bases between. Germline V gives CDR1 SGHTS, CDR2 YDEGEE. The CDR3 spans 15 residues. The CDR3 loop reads CATAWGTVNTGELFF. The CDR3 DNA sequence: TGTGCCACGGCTTGGGGGACGGTTAACACCGGGGAGCTGTTTTTT.

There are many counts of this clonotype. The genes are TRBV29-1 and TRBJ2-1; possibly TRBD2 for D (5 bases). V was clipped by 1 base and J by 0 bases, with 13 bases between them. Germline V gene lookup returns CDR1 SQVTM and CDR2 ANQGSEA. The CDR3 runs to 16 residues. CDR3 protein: CSVEGSSVNSYNEQFF. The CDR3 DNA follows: TGCAGCGTTGAAGGAAGTAGCGTTAACTCCTACAATGAGCAGTTCTTC.

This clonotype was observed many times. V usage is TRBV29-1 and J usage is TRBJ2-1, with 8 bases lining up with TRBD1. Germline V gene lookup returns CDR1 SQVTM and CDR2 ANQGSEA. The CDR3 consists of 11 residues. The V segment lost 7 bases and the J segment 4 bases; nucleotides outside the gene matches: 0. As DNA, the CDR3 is TGCAGCGGGACAGGGTACAATGAGCAGTTCTTC. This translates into CSGTGYNEQFF.

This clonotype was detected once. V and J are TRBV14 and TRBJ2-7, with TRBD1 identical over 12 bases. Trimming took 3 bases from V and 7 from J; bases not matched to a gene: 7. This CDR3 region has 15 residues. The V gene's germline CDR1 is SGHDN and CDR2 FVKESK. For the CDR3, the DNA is TGTGCCAGCAGCCAGGCGGGACAGGGGGCGATTGAGCAGTACTTC. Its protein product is CASSQAGQGAIEQYF.